A selection of T cell receptor beta chains follows, all from one sample in a study of blood T cell repertoires in COVID-19. Profiling relied on immunoSEQ multiplex PCR, and the TCRdb table lists in-frame clones only, not all of them. The data contain about 73,000 clones, 89% of them singletons. The sequencing sample was made of peripheral blood. The receptors were sampled from a man older than 75 with acute or convalescent COVID-19. The CDR3 runs from the conserved cysteine through the conserved F or W. Each record gives: clone size, J gene, D gene, V gene, CDR3 DNA, CDR3 protein. The D gene is left open where the match is weak. The size entry is marked missing in some rows and otherwise reads once, few, many or a size class.

size: .
J: TRBJ2-3
D: TRBD2
V: TRBV3-1/TRBV3-2
DNA: TGTGCCAGCAGCCCGTGGACACTAGCGGGAGGGCCGGGAGATACGCAGTATTTT
CDR3: CASSPWTLAGGPGDTQYF

size: few
J: TRBJ1-4
D: .
V: TRBV10-3
DNA: TGTGCCATCAGTGATGATCAGGGGCCAACATCAACTAATGAAAAACTGTTTTTT
CDR3: CAISDDQGPTSTNEKLFF

size: .
J: TRBJ2-1
D: .
V: TRBV5-1
DNA: TGCGCCAGCAGCACGAGCGGGACACTATACAATGAGCAGTTCTTC
CDR3: CASSTSGTLYNEQFF

size: .
J: TRBJ1-5
D: .
V: TRBV30
DNA: TGTGCCTGGAGTGCTCCGGGTCAGCCCCAGCATTTT
CDR3: CAWSAPGQPQHF

size: .
J: TRBJ1-1
D: TRBD1
V: TRBV5-5
DNA: TGTGCCAGCAGCTTGGGACAGGGTTGGACTGAAGCTTTCTTT
CDR3: CASSLGQGWTEAFF

size: .
J: TRBJ2-5
D: .
V: TRBV5-6
DNA: TGTGCCAGCAGCTTAAGGGGTGAGACCCAGTACTTC
CDR3: CASSLRGETQYF

size: .
J: TRBJ2-7
D: TRBD2
V: TRBV30
DNA: TGTGCCTGGAGTGTAGGGACTAGCGGCCTGGAGCAGTACTTC
CDR3: CAWSVGTSGLEQYF

size: .
J: TRBJ1-2
D: .
V: TRBV15
DNA: TGTGCCACCAGCAGGATAGGGGACTTATATGGCTACACCTTC
CDR3: CATSRIGDLYGYTF

size: .
J: TRBJ1-2
D: .
V: TRBV12-5
DNA: TGTGCTAGTGGTTTGGCCTTTACAGGGAACTATGGCTACACCTTC
CDR3: CASGLAFTGNYGYTF

size: .
J: TRBJ1-2
D: TRBD1
V: TRBV4-1
DNA: TGCGCCAGCAGCCCGGGGACAGGCGACTACACCTTC
CDR3: CASSPGTGDYTF

size: .
J: TRBJ2-3
D: TRBD1
V: TRBV4-1
DNA: TGCGCCAGCAGCCAGTCTGGGACAGGGGCAGATACGCAGTATTTT
CDR3: CASSQSGTGADTQYF